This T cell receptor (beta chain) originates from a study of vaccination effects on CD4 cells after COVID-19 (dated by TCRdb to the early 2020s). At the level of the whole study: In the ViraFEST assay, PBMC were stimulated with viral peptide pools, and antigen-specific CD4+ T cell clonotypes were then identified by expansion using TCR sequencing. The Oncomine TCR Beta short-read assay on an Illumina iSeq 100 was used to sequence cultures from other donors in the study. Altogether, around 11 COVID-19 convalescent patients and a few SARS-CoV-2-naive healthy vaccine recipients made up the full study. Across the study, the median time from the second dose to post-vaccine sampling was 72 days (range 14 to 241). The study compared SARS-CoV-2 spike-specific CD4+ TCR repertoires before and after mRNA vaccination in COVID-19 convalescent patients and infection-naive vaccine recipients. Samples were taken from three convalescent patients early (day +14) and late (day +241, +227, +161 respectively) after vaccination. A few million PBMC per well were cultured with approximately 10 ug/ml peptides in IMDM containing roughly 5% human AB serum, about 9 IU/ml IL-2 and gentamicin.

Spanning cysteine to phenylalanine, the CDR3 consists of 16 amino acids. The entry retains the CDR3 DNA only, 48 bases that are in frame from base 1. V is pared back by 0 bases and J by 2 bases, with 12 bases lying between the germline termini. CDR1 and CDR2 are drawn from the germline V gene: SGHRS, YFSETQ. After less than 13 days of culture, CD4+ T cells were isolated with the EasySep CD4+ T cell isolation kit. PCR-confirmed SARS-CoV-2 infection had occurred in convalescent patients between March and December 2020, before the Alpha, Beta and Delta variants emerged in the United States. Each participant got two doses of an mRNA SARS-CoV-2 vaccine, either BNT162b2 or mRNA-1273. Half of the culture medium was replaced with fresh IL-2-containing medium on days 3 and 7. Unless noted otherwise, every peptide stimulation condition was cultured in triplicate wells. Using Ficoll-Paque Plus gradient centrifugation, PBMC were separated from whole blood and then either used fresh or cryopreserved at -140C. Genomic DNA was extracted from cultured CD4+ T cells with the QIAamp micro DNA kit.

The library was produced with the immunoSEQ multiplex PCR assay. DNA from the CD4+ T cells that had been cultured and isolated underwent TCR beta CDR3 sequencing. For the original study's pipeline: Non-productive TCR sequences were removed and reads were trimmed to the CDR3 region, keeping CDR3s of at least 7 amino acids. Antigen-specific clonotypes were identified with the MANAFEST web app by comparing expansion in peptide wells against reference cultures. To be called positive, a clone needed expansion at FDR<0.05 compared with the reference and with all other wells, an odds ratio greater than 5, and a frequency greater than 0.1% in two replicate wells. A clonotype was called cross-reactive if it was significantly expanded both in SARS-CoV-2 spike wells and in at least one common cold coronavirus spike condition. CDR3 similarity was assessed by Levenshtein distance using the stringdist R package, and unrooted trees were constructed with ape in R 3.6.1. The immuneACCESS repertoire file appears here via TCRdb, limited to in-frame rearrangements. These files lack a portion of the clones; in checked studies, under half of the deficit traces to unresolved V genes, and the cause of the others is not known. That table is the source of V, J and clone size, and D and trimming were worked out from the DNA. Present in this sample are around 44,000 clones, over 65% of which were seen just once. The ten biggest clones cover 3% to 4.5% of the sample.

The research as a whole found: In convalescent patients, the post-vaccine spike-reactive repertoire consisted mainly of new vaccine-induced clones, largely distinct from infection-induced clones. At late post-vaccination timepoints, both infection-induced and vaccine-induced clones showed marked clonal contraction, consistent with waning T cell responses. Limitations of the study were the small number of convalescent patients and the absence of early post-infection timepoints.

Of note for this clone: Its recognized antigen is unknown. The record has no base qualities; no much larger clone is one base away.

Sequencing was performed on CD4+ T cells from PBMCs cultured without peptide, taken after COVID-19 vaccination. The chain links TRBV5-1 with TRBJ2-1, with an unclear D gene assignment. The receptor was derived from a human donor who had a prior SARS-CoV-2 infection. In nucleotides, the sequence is TGCGCCAGCAGCTTGGAACCGGAGCGCACCTACAATGAGCAGTTCTTC. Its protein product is CASSLEPERTYNEQFF. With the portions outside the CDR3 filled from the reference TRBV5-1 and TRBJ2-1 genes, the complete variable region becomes KAGVTQTPRYLIKTRGQQVTLSCSPISGHRSVSWYQQTPGQGLQFLFEYFSETQRNKGNFPGRFSGRQFSNSRSEMNVSTLELGDSALYLCASSLEPERTYNEQFFGPGTRLTVL.